Shown below are 19 T cell receptor beta chains from a single sample sequenced in a study of identical twins. MiXCR was run by TCRdb on the 5' RACE reads, yielding one entry per CDR3 protein. This repertoire shows some 690,000 distinct CDR3 sequences, 20% to 25% found once; its top ten account for around 4.4%. These same records also appear under a second study, on T cells expressing NK-cell markers.

The specimen was PBMCs. These receptors all come from a young woman in good health.

J is TRBJ2-1 and V is TRBV15; tentative D call: TRBD1 (6 bases). Trimming removed 1 base from V and 6 bases from J, with 13 bases in between. CDR1 is LNHNV, CDR2 YYDKDF, per germline (reference sequence). CDR3 length: 15 residues. The CDR3 spells CATSRGGEGVNEQFF. CDR3 bases: TGTGCCACCAGCAGAGGAGGCGAGGGGGTCAATGAGCAGTTCTTC.

This chain links TRBV12-3 or TRBV12-4 with TRBJ2-3; D unclear. With 4 bases removed from V and 2 bases from J, the gap between germline ends came to 4 bases. The CDR3 is made up of 12 amino acids. CDR3 amino acids: CASSYTTDTQYF. CDR3 nucleotide sequence: TGTGCCAGCAGTTATACCACAGATACGCAGTATTTT.

This clonotype was observed a few times. The gene calls are TRBV29-1 and TRBJ2-3; 14 bases fit TRBD2. The CDR3 runs 18 residues. Germline CDR1 is SQVTM and CDR2 is ANQGSEA. After removal of 7 bases from V and 0 bases from J, the junction contained 12 bases not matched to a gene. As DNA, the CDR3 is TGCAGCGCCCCAGGACTAGCGGGGGGCGTTGTTAGCACAGATACGCAGTATTTT. It yields the protein CSAPGLAGGVVSTDTQYF.

The chain uses TRBV23-1 and TRBJ1-1; TRBD1 agrees at 9 bases. TRBV23-1 carries the ORF label, with uncertain function. The ends lost 6 bases at V and 4 bases at J; junction bases unmatched: 12. The CDR3 loop spans 16 amino acids. The CDR3 reads CASSRTGANRPTEAFF. CDR3 nucleotide sequence: TGCGCCAGCAGCCGGACAGGGGCGAACAGGCCCACTGAAGCTTTCTTT.

The rearrangement uses TRBV3-1 and TRBJ2-7, with 10 nucleotides matching TRBD2. This CDR3 is built from 18 residues. V was pared by 4 bases and J by 7 bases, with 19 bases of the junction left unmatched. Germline V gene sequence: CDR1 LGHDT, CDR2 YNNKEL (reference sequence). The CDR3 sequence: CASSPRGLAGDSFWEQYF. In DNA form, the CDR3 reads TGTGCCAGCAGCCCCCGGGGGCTAGCGGGAGATTCCTTTTGGGAGCAGTACTTC.

The chain links TRBV12-3 or TRBV12-4 to TRBJ2-1; 9 bases are shared with TRBD2. The CDR3 contains 14 residues. After removal of 6 bases from V and 5 bases from J, the junction contained 5 bases not matched to a gene. CDR3 nucleotide sequence: TGTGCCAGCAGGATAGCGGGGGCCAACAATGAGCAGTTCTTC. It codes for CASRIAGANNEQFF.

This clonotype has just a few counts. The V and J genes are TRBV5-1 and TRBJ2-7; 10 bases are a match to TRBD1. The junction had 8 bases not matched to a gene; V was cut back by 4 bases and J by 7 bases. This CDR3 has 14 amino acids. From germline, CDR1 is SGHRS and CDR2 YFSETQ. The DNA of the CDR3 is TGCGCCAGCAGCCCAGGGACAGGGGCGAGGGAGCAGTACTTC. As protein: CASSPGTGAREQYF.

The chain joins TRBV5-1 to TRBJ2-6, with D uncertain. Trimming cost V 2 bases and J 0 bases, with 12 bases left between them. Germline V gene sequence: CDR1 SGHRS, CDR2 YFSETQ. The CDR3 covers 17 residues. CDR3 sequence (DNA): TGCGCCAGCAGCTTAATAGTGGTGAACTCTGGGGCCAACGTCCTGACTTTC. This encodes CASSLIVVNSGANVLTF. The entire variable domain, with the rest obtained from reference TRBV5-1 and TRBJ2-6, is as follows: KAGVTQTPRYLIKTRGQQVTLSCSPISGHRSVSWYQQTPGQGLQFLFEYFSETQRNKGNFPGRFSGRQFSNSRSEMNVSTLELGDSALYLCASSLIVVNSGANVLTFGAGSRLTVL.

The chain uses TRBV5-1 and TRBJ2-1; 10 bases match TRBD2. The CDR3 extends over 16 amino acids. Looked up from germline, CDR1 is SGHRS and CDR2 is YFSETQ. Trimming took 4 bases from V and 8 from J; bases not matched to a gene: 12. CDR3 nucleotides: TGCGCCAGCAGCCTCCAAGCGGGGGGGCCTATTCATGAGCAGTTCTTC. It is translated as CASSLQAGGPIHEQFF. The full variable domain, with the rest looked up from reference TRBV5-1 and TRBJ2-1, is KAGVTQTPRYLIKTRGQQVTLSCSPISGHRSVSWYQQTPGQGLQFLFEYFSETQRNKGNFPGRFSGRQFSNSRSEMNVSTLELGDSALYLCASSLQAGGPIHEQFFGPGTRLTVL.

In its sample, this clonotype was seen many times. The V and J genes are TRBV20-1 and TRBJ2-3; 9 nucleotides align to TRBD1. Germline V gene data show CDR1 as DFQATT and CDR2 as SNEGSKA (reference sequence). The length of the CDR3 is 14 residues. The CDR3 region is CSQTRQGEVDTQYF. The CDR3 coding sequence is TGCAGCCAAACGAGACAGGGGGAGGTGGATACGCAGTATTTT.

On this clonotype: This may stem from a read error, because a much larger clone lies one nucleotide away. The V and J genes are TRBV18 and TRBJ2-7; D may be TRBD1 or TRBD2 (5 bases each). The V end lost 8 bases, the J end lost 3 bases, and 11 bases lay between the germline ends. The CDR3 covers 12 residues. Germline loops: CDR1 KGHSH, CDR2 LQKENI. This CDR3 is CASGRDLYEQYF. CDR3 coding DNA: TGTGCCAGCGGCAGGGACCTCTACGAGCAGTACTTC.

The rearrangement uses TRBV20-1 and TRBJ2-3; no firm D call. V lost 3 bases, J lost 4 bases, and 5 bases lay in between. The CDR3 extends over 11 amino acids. Germline V gives CDR1 DFQATT, CDR2 SNEGSKA (reference sequence). The CDR3: CSASIADTQYF. The CDR3 bases are TGCAGTGCTAGCATAGCAGATACGCAGTATTTT.

The V and J genes are TRBV5-1 and TRBJ2-3; TRBD2 matches 9 bases. Germline loops: CDR1 SGHRS, CDR2 YFSETQ. J gave up 4 bases and V 0 bases, and 6 bases lay outside the gene matches. This CDR3 has 16 residues. This chain's CDR3 is CASSLATSGRADTQYF. The CDR3 DNA reads TGCGCCAGCAGCTTGGCAACTAGCGGGCGGGCAGATACGCAGTATTTT.

This clonotype appeared a few times. This chain uses TRBV27 with TRBJ2-7; 9 bases line up with TRBD2. The CDR3 sequence is 16 residues long. Per germline, CDR1 MNHEY and CDR2 SMNVEV (reference sequence). Trimming removed 7 bases from V and 3 bases from J; junction bases left unmatched: 13. The CDR3 sequence: CASIKYPTSGLYEQYF. Here the CDR3 DNA reads TGTGCCAGCATCAAATACCCCACTAGCGGGCTCTACGAGCAGTACTTC.

The V gene is TRBV6-2 or TRBV6-3, the J gene TRBJ2-7; TRBD2 might be the D (6 bases). From germline, CDR1 is MNHEY and CDR2 SVGEGT. V dropped 1 base and J dropped 5 bases, with 15 bases sitting between them. This CDR3 has 15 residues. The CDR3 loop reads CASSYLGRPGDEQYF. The CDR3 DNA is TGTGCCAGCAGTTACTTGGGACGGCCGGGGGACGAGCAGTACTTC.

The chain couples TRBV10-2 to TRBJ2-7; the D gene is possibly TRBD2 (6 bases). Germline V gives CDR1 WSHSY, CDR2 SAAADI. The CDR3 covers 15 residues. The V and J ends lost 5 bases and 2 bases respectively, with 16 bases between them. CDR3: CASSTGRSGAYEQYF. The CDR3 DNA is TGCGCCAGCAGTACCGGGAGATCAGGCGCCTACGAGCAGTACTTC.

This clonotype was detected only a few times. The chain links TRBV4-2 to TRBJ2-1; maybe TRBD1 (5 bases). Per the germline V gene, CDR1 is LGHNA and CDR2 is YNFKEQ. Trimming took off 0 bases at V and 1 base at J, with 10 bases between the two ends. This CDR3 region has 16 residues. The CDR3 DNA follows: TGTGCCAGCAGCCAAGAGATAGGGGAATCCTACAATGAGCAGTTCTTC. Translating gives CASSQEIGESYNEQFF.

J is TRBJ2-7 and V is TRBV13; 11 bases match TRBD2. From germline, CDR1 is PRHDT and CDR2 FYEKMQ (reference sequence). CDR3 length: 19 amino acids. Trimming cost V 4 bases and J 0 bases; bases outside gene matches: 14. CDR3 DNA: TGTGCCAGCAGCTCCGGCGTAGGACCGGGACTAGCGGCCTCCTACGAGCAGTACTTC. The encoded protein is CASSSGVGPGLAASYEQYF.

V gene TRBV7-2 combines with J gene TRBJ2-7; D is uncertain. V lost 4 bases, J lost 0 bases, and 10 bases lay in between. CDR1 is SGHTA, CDR2 FQGNSA, per germline. This CDR3 has 14 residues. CDR3 sequence: CASSYPSSSYEQYF. As DNA, the CDR3 is TGTGCCAGCAGCTATCCGAGCAGCTCCTACGAGCAGTACTTC.